This T cell receptor beta chain emerged from a study of T-cell reconstitution after alpha-beta-depleted transplantation in children. Regarding the study as a whole: Some patients showed high day-60 TCRbeta diversity, which derived from surviving recipient T cells and thymic progenitors. Reportedly, alpha-beta T cells present about two months post-transplant originated from several hundred expanded clones of graft origin. One year after transplant, T-cell counts and diversity came mostly from newly produced T cells.

Notes on this clonotype: Its antigen remains unidentified.

The library targeted TCRbeta and was prepared with unique molecular identifiers. One entry per CDR3 protein results from TCRdb running MiXCR on the PCR reads. Among 200,000 to 250,000 distinct CDR3 sequences listed, around 9.2% were seen once. The CDR3 spans 13 residues. The V end was cut by 8 bases, the J end by 6 bases, with 14 bases between. The germline gives CDR1 SGHRS, CDR2 YFSETQ. This TCR was recovered from a male patient under 10 years old who had a stem cell transplant for acute myeloid leukemia, so the T cells may come from the graft donor. The genes are TRBV5-1 and TRBJ2-2; no reliable D call. The sample was PBMCs, mostly from graft donor cells, taken 360 days after TCRalphabeta/CD19-depleted stem cell transplant. CDR3 coding DNA: TGCGCCAGTACCATCGGCGTCCCCGGGGAGCTGTTTTTT. Its translation is CASTIGVPGELFF. Variable domain in full (rest from reference TRBV5-1 and TRBJ2-2): KAGVTQTPRYLIKTRGQQVTLSCSPISGHRSVSWYQQTPGQGLQFLFEYFSETQRNKGNFPGRFSGRQFSNSRSEMNVSTLELGDSALYLCASTIGVPGELFFGEGSRLTVL.